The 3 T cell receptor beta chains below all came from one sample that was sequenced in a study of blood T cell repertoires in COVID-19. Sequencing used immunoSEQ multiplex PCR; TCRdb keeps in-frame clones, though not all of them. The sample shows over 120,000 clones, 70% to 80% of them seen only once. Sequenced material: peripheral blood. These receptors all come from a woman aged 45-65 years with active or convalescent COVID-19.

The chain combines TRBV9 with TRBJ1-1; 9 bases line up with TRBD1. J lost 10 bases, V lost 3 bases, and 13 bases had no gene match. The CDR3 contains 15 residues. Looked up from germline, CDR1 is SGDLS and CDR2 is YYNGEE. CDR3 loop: CASSAQGAGALGAFF. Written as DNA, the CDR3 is TGTGCCAGCAGCGCACAGGGGGCTGGGGCGCTTGGAGCTTTCTTT.

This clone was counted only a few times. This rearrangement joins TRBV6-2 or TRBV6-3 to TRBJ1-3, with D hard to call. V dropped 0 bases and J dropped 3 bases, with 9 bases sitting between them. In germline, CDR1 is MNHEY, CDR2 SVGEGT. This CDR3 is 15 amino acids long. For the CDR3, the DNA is TGTGCCAGCAGTTACTCTTCTTCGGGTGGAAACACCATATATTTT. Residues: CASSYSSSGGNTIYF.

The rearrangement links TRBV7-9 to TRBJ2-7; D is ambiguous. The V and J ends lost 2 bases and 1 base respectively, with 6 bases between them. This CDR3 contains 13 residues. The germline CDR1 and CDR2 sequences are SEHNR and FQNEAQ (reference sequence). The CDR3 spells CASSLLQSYEQYF. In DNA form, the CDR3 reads TGTGCCAGCAGCTTACTCCAGTCCTACGAGCAGTACTTC.